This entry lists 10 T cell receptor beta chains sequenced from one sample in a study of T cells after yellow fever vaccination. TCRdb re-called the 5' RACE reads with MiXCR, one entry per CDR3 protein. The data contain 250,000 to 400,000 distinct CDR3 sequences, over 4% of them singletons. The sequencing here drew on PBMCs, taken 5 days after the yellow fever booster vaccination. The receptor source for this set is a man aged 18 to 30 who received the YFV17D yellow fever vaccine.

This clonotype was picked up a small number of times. The CDR3: CSARDRVRVENTEAFF. The CDR3 nucleotides are TGCAGTGCTAGAGATAGGGTGAGGGTGGAGAACACTGAAGCTTTCTTT. This rearrangement joins TRBV20-1 to TRBJ1-1; D ambiguous. This CDR3 contains 16 residues. The germline V and J ends were trimmed by 0 bases and 1 base, with 15 bases remaining between them. Germline lookup yields CDR1 DFQATT and CDR2 SNEGSKA (reference sequence).

This chain's CDR3 is CASSYGTGRWEQYV. The CDR3 DNA reads as TGTGCCAGCAGTTACGGGACAGGGCGATGGGAGCAGTACGTC. The J gene is TRBJ2-7, the V gene TRBV6-2 or TRBV6-3, with 9 bases aligning to TRBD1. Germline CDR1 reads MNHEY; CDR2 reads SVGEGT. This CDR3 has 14 amino acids. V gave up 2 bases and J gave up 7 bases; unmatched junction bases: 6.

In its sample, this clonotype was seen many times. In nucleotides, the CDR3 is TGTGCCAGCAGTTTCGGAGCAGATACGCAGTATTTT. Translating gives CASSFGADTQYF. The chain recombines TRBV12-3 or TRBV12-4 with TRBJ2-3; unclear D gene. The CDR3 contains 12 residues. V dropped 3 bases and J dropped 4 bases, with 5 bases sitting between them.

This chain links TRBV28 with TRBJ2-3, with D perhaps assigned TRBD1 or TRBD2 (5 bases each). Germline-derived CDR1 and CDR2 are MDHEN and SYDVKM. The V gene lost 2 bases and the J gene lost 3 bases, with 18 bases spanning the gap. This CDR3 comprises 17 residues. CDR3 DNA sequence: TGTGCCAGCAGTTTACGGCAAGGGACCGAGGGAACAGATACGCAGTATTTT. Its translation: CASSLRQGTEGTDTQYF.

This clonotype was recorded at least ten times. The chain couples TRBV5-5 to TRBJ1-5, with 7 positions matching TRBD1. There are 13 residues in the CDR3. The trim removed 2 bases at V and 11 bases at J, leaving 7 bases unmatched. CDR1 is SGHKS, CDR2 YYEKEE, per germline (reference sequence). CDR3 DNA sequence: TGTGCCAGCAGCTTTGAGTCCGGGACAGCCCAGCATTTT. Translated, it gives CASSFESGTAQHF.

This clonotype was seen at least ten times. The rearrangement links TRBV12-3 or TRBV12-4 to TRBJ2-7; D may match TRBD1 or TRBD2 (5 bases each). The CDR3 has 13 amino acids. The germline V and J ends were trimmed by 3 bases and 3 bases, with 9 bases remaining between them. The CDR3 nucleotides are TGTGCCAGCAGTTTGAGGGGAGACTACGAGCAGTACTTC. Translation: CASSLRGDYEQYF.

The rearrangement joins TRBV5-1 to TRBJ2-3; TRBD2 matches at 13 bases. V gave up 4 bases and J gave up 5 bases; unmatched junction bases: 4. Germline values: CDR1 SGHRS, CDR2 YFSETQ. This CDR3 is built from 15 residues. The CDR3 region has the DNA TGCGCCAGCAGCAGACTAGCGGGGGGCCAAGATACGCAGTATTTT. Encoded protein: CASSRLAGGQDTQYF.

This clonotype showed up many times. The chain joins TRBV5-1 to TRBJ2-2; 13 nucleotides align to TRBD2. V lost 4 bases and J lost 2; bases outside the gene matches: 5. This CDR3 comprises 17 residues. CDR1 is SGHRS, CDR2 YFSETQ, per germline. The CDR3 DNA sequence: TGCGCCAGCAGCAAGGGACTAGCGGGGATAAACACCGGGGAGCTGTTTTTT. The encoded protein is CASSKGLAGINTGELFF.

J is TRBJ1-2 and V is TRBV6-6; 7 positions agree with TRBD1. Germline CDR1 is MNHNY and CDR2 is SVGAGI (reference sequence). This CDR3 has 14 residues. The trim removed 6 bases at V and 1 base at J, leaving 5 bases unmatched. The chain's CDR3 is CASRGQEGNYGYTF. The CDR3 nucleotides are TGTGCCAGCAGAGGACAGGAGGGTAACTATGGCTACACCTTC.

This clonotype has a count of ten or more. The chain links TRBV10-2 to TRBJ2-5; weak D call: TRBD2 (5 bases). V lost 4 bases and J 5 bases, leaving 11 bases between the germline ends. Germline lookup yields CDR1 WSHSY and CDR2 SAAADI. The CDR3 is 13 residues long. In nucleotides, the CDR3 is TGCGCCAGCAGTGTCGGGGAGATGGAGACCCAGTACTTC. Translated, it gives CASSVGEMETQYF.